Shown below are 18 T cell receptor beta chains from a single sample sequenced in a study of neurological immune-mediated disorders. Each CDR3 protein is one row after TCRdb ran MiXCR on the 5' RACE reads. The sample contains some 37,000 distinct CDR3 sequences, 3% to 3.5% of which appear only once. The time point was: longitudinal time-point 1 (baseline). The specimen was PBMCs. Receptors were obtained from a woman aged 55-69 years with multiple sclerosis.

At least ten counts were recorded for this clonotype. CDR3 sequence: CASRAQEQETQYF. CDR3 nucleotides: TGTGCCAGCAGGGCCCAGGAACAAGAGACCCAGTACTTC. The rearrangement links TRBV12-3 or TRBV12-4 to TRBJ2-5; D call uncertain. This CDR3 region has 13 residues. V lost 6 bases and J lost 2, with 10 bases in between.

The chain combines TRBV5-6 with TRBJ1-4; no definite D call. Per the germline V gene, CDR1 is SGHDT and CDR2 is YYEEEE. The CDR3 is 14 residues long. V was clipped by 4 bases and J by 4 bases, with 11 bases between them. CDR3 DNA: TGTGCCAGCAGCAGAAAGACCCTTAATGAAAAACTGTTTTTT. Encoded protein: CASSRKTLNEKLFF.

The sample holds many counts of this clonotype. V is TRBV12-3 or TRBV12-4 and J is TRBJ1-5; tentative D call: TRBD1 (6 bases). The V gene lost 3 bases and the J gene lost 2 bases, with 14 bases spanning the gap. The CDR3 sequence is 16 residues long. As DNA, the CDR3 is TGTGCCAGCAGTTTCGGGGGGGGCCTGGGCAATCAGCCCCAGCATTTT. Translating it yields CASSFGGGLGNQPQHF.

This clonotype came up many times. The chain recombines TRBV12-3 or TRBV12-4 with TRBJ2-5; no definite D call. V was clipped by 5 bases and J by 0 bases, with 13 bases between them. This CDR3 comprises 15 residues. The CDR3 sequence is CASSPVSGYQETQYF. CDR3 sequence (DNA): TGTGCCAGCAGTCCCGTATCGGGCTACCAAGAGACCCAGTACTTC.

This clonotype was recorded at least ten times. The chain uses TRBV5-1 and TRBJ1-1; 9 bases map to TRBD1. V was pared by 4 bases and J by 1 base, with 5 bases of the junction left unmatched. This CDR3 has 15 residues. CDR1 and CDR2 (germline): SGHRS, YFSETQ. The CDR3 sequence is CASSRGQGTNTEAFF. The CDR3 DNA reads TGCGCCAGCAGCCGCGGACAGGGGACGAACACTGAAGCTTTCTTT. Combining the CDR3 with reference TRBV5-1 and TRBJ1-1 gives the whole variable domain KAGVTQTPRYLIKTRGQQVTLSCSPISGHRSVSWYQQTPGQGLQFLFEYFSETQRNKGNFPGRFSGRQFSNSRSEMNVSTLELGDSALYLCASSRGQGTNTEAFFGQGTRLTVV.

Remarks on this clonotype: As the CDR3 is not closed by the conserved phenylalanine or tryptophan, this likely results from a read error. The genes are TRBV7-9 and TRBJ1-4; TRBD1 is a possible D gene (6 bases). CDR1 and CDR2 (germline): SEHNR, FQNEAQ (reference sequence). V was pared by 5 bases and J by 7 bases, with 14 bases between. The CDR3 is 14 residues long. CDR3 protein: CASSLDRNIEKLFC. The CDR3 DNA follows: TGTGCCAGCAGCCTCGACAGGAACATTGAAAAACTGTTTTGT.

This clonotype was observed at least ten times. The chain links TRBV10-3 to TRBJ1-5; D remains unclear. CDR1 and CDR2 from the germline V gene are ENHRY and SYGVKD. The CDR3 contains 15 residues. The V gene lost 4 bases and the J gene lost 6 bases, with 16 bases spanning the gap. In nucleotides, the CDR3 is TGTGCCATCAGTGGGCACAAGGGCGGAGTTCAGCCCCAGCATTTT. Translating gives CAISGHKGGVQPQHF.

This clonotype has ten or more counts. The chain joins TRBV20-1 to TRBJ2-7; TRBD1 is a possible D gene (6 bases). In germline, CDR1 is DFQATT, CDR2 SNEGSKA (reference sequence). Trimming cost V 2 bases and J 2 bases, with 16 bases left between them. The CDR3 totals 15 residues. CDR3 protein: CSARPQGKGTYEQYF. DNA of the CDR3: TGCAGTGCTAGACCACAGGGTAAAGGCACCTACGAGCAGTACTTC.

There are many counts of this clonotype. The rearrangement links TRBV29-1 to TRBJ1-2; D is possibly TRBD1 (5 bases). The germline CDR1 and CDR2 sequences are SQVTM and ANQGSEA. V was clipped by 7 bases and J by 0 bases, with 12 bases between them. The CDR3 has 13 residues. CDR3 protein: CSGDSATNYGYTF. CDR3 coding DNA: TGCAGCGGCGACAGCGCGACTAACTATGGCTACACCTTC.

This clonotype is medium-sized within its sample. This chain uses TRBV20-1 with TRBJ2-7, with TRBD1 matching 7 bases. Trimming cost V 3 bases and J 2 bases; bases outside gene matches: 7. This CDR3 has 14 residues. Germline CDR1 reads DFQATT; CDR2 reads SNEGSKA (reference sequence). The CDR3 loop reads CSASPTGRTYEQYF. The CDR3 nucleotides are TGCAGTGCTAGTCCGACAGGGAGAACCTACGAGCAGTACTTC.

The table lists this clonotype with many counts. V and J are TRBV27 and TRBJ1-5; D might be TRBD1 (5 bases). The CDR3 totals 14 residues. V gave up 1 base and J gave up 7 bases, with 11 bases separating them. CDR1 is MNHEY and CDR2 is SMNVEV in the germline V gene (reference sequence). The CDR3 is CASSLYGGGQPQHF. Written as DNA, the CDR3 is TGTGCCAGCAGTTTATATGGGGGAGGGCAGCCCCAGCATTTT.

This clonotype was recorded at least ten times. The V gene is TRBV7-2, the J gene TRBJ2-7; D possibly corresponds to TRBD2 (5 bases). The V gene lost 8 bases and the J gene lost 0 bases, with 11 bases spanning the gap. CDR1 is SGHTA, CDR2 FQGNSA, per germline. The CDR3 contains 13 residues. The CDR3 DNA sequence: TGTGCCAGCGAGGGTGGAAGCTCCTACGAGCAGTACTTC. Amino acid sequence: CASEGGSSYEQYF.

Ten or more counts support this clonotype. The CDR3 DNA reads as TGCAGTGCTAAAGGACAGGGGGCGACTAACTATGGCTACACCTTC. It translates to CSAKGQGATNYGYTF. J is TRBJ1-2 and V is TRBV20-1, with TRBD1 matching 11 bases. CDR3 length: 15 residues. Germline loops: CDR1 DFQATT, CDR2 SNEGSKA (reference sequence). The J segment lost 0 bases and the V segment lost 4 bases, leaving 4 bases of the junction unmatched.

This clonotype was found many times. J is TRBJ2-2 and V is TRBV14; TRBD2 is a possible D gene (6 bases). The CDR3 has 18 residues. Germline V lookup: CDR1 SGHDN, CDR2 FVKESK. With 0 bases removed from V and 1 base from J, the gap between germline ends came to 15 bases. The CDR3 sequence: CASSQEGEVLGNTGELFF. CDR3 in DNA: TGTGCCAGCAGCCAAGAAGGGGAGGTCCTGGGGAACACCGGGGAGCTGTTTTTT.

This clonotype was counted many times. The J gene is TRBJ2-1, the V gene TRBV5-1; TRBD2 matches at 9 bases. The CDR3 has 17 residues. V lost 0 bases, J lost 6 bases, and 10 bases stayed unmatched. The germline V gene encodes CDR1 SGHRS and CDR2 YFSETQ. The CDR3 DNA follows: TGCGCCAGCAGCTTGGATAGAGCGGGGGGTCTCCTCAATGAGCAGTTCTTC. Translating it yields CASSLDRAGGLLNEQFF.

This clonotype showed up many times. A junction end diverges from the germline sequence, so it may reflect a read error. The chain has TRBV12-3 or TRBV12-4 and TRBJ2-7, with D perhaps matching TRBD1 (6 bases). The CDR3 totals 15 residues. For the CDR3, the DNA is TGTGCCAGCAGTTTTAGGGGGAAATTTACAAAGGCCTCGGACTTC. Its translation is CASSFRGKFTKASDF.

This clonotype has ten or more counts. The V gene is TRBV20-1, the J gene TRBJ2-2; weak D call: TRBD1 (5 bases). The germline V gene encodes CDR1 DFQATT and CDR2 SNEGSKA (reference sequence). The CDR3 spans 14 residues. V was trimmed by 6 bases and J by 0 bases, leaving 11 bases between them. CDR3 nucleotide sequence: TGCAGTGCCAAAGGACACTCGAACACCGGGGAGCTGTTTTTT. Amino acid sequence: CSAKGHSNTGELFF.

This clonotype was observed at least ten times. J is TRBJ1-4 and V is TRBV20-1; D is possibly TRBD1 (6 bases). Trimming cost V 7 bases and J 4 bases, with 13 bases left between them. CDR3 length: 13 amino acids. Germline V gene lookup returns CDR1 DFQATT and CDR2 SNEGSKA (reference sequence). CDR3 DNA sequence: TGCAGTGTTACGACAGGAGTTAATGAAAAACTGTTTTTT. It specifies CSVTTGVNEKLFF.